One TCR beta chain is described in this entry. Its target antigen remains unknown. No base qualities exist here, and no much larger clone lies one base off it. CDR1 and CDR2 are read off the germline V gene as SNHLY and FYNNEI. Clipping removes 5 bases from V and 8 bases from J, with 13 as the unmatched junction base count. From the cysteine through the phenylalanine, the CDR3 covers 16 amino acids. Kept here is only the CDR3 DNA, which spans 48 bases and is read in frame from base 1. Whole blood was collected in K2EDTA tubes by collaborating institutions according to the institutions' own protocols. For TCRbeta analysis, collaborator samples were shipped as frozen whole blood, as isolated PBMCs, or as DNA extracted from either sample type. TCRbeta CDR3 regions were amplified from genomic DNA using the immunoSEQ Assay, a bias-controlled multiplex PCR. Processing in the source paper ran as follows. Within the assay, amplification of reference gene primers was used to estimate how many nucleated cells each sample contained. Sequence reads were collapsed and filtered to measure the absolute abundance of every unique TCRbeta CDR3 rearrangement. For each sample, productive Simpson clonality was calculated by taking the square root of Simpson's diversity index across productive rearrangements. The clones in this table, taken by TCRdb from immuneACCESS, are in-frame only. Not every clone is retained; where verified, under half of the shortfall comes from an unresolved V gene, and the cause of the rest is unknown. That table supplies the V and J calls and clone size; D and trimming were determined from the DNA. This sample comprises 70,000 to 90,000 clones, roughly 80% of them detected only once. The ten biggest clones cover 24% of the sample.

These data come from a study of blood T cell repertoires in COVID-19 (dated by TCRdb to the early 2020s). A note on the overall study: Samples covering the acute and convalescent phases of COVID-19 were provided by collaborators in the United States, Italy and Spain. A de-identified subject ID, COVID-19 status, age in years and sex were almost always included in the sample metadata. The samples were drawn from the first 160 participants of the ongoing ImmuneRACE study and from 950 to 1,500 subjects provided by 6 global collaborators. Deeply sampled blood TCRbeta repertoires from subjects exposed to, actively infected with, or recovered from COVID-19 were included in the dataset. HLA class I and class II types, where available, came from metadata supplied by the sample provider rather than from assay-based typing. The repertoires were released in a freely available public database intended as a resource for research on the immune response to SARS-CoV-2. The material from the prospective study consisted of cDNA or gDNA derived from T cells, B-cell-depleted T cells, or PBMCs. Findings and caveats that apply to the study as a whole: The amount of clinical and demographic metadata varied by source and participant and was provided uncurated.

The clonotype comes from a human donor in a cohort sampled during active COVID-19. Material for sequencing was peripheral blood. The rearranged chain carries TRBV2 and TRBJ1-4; the central 8 bases match TRBD1. The nucleotide sequence reads TGTGCCAGCAGTTTCCCCCCCCGGGACAGGAGCGAAAAACTGTTTTTT. Protein translation: CASSFPPRDRSEKLFF.